Presented here are 2 T cell receptor beta chains from one specimen sequenced in a study of memory CD4+ T cells and cytomegalovirus serostatus. Single viable CD3+CD4+CD8-CD45RO+ cells were sorted as the memory CD4+ T cells. Clones were sequenced by immunoSEQ multiplex PCR, and TCRdb holds only the in-frame ones, with some missing. Seen here are 55,000 to 65,000 clones, 82% observed once, and the top ten hold over 0.35%. What was sequenced was memory CD4+ T cells from blood. These receptors were taken from an adult in good health and CMV-seronegative.

The rearrangement links TRBV4-2 to TRBJ2-5, with D possibly TRBD2 on 6 matching bases. Germline V gene lookup returns CDR1 LGHNA and CDR2 YNFKEQ. The CDR3 sequence is 15 residues long. The V end was cut by 4 bases, the J end by 5 bases, with 17 bases between. The CDR3 nucleotides read TGTGCCAGCAGCCGGGCCCGGGACTGGGGGGAGACCCAGTACTTC. It specifies CASSRARDWGETQYF.

The rearrangement uses TRBV7-9 and TRBJ2-1; D is perhaps TRBD1 (5 bases). CDR3 length equals 15 residues. Germline loops: CDR1 SEHNR, CDR2 FQNEAQ (reference sequence). Trimming took 1 base from V and 7 from J, leaving 14 bases between them. The CDR3: CASSLGGAGFNEQFF. The DNA for the CDR3 is TGTGCCAGCAGCTTAGGAGGAGCAGGGTTTAATGAGCAGTTCTTC. Looking up the rest from reference TRBV7-9 and TRBJ2-1 gives the full variable domain: DTGVSQNPRHKITKRGQNVTFRCDPISEHNRLYWYRQTLGQGPEFLTYFQNEAQLEKSRLLSDRFSAERPKGSFSTLEIQRTEQGDSAMYLCASSLGGAGFNEQFFGPGTRLTVL.